These 23 T cell receptor beta chains were sequenced from one sample in a study of CD8 T cells in ankylosing spondylitis. These receptors have no known antigen. Findings and limits, study-wide: There was a TCR beta motif, made of several highly homologous variants, that appeared characteristic of ankylosing spondylitis blood.

TCRdb re-called the 5' RACE reads through MiXCR, storing one row per CDR3 protein. Among 220,000 or so distinct CDR3 sequences, around 17% were seen once, and the ten largest hold under 45%. Sequences were obtained from blood, either unsorted or a sorted T cell fraction (not recorded which). The receptors were gathered from a male donor with ankylosing spondylitis.

The chain recombines TRBV27 with TRBJ1-1; D is unresolved. The CDR3 spans 15 residues. CDR1 is MNHEY, CDR2 SMNVEV, per germline (reference sequence). Trimming took off 0 bases at V and 2 bases at J, with 10 bases between the two ends. The CDR3 is CASSLSQDGNTEAFF. As DNA, the CDR3 is TGTGCCAGCAGTTTATCGCAGGACGGTAACACTGAAGCTTTCTTT.

This clonotype was seen only a few times. The chain combines TRBV28 with TRBJ2-3; D perhaps matches TRBD2 (7 bases). Trimming pared 3 bases from V and 1 base from J, leaving 23 bases between. The CDR3 contains 19 residues. Germline V lookup: CDR1 MDHEN, CDR2 SYDVKM. CDR3 DNA: TGTGCCAGCAGTTTTTTGGGATGGGGGGGGCTACGCGGCACAGATACGCAGTATTTT. Translating gives CASSFLGWGGLRGTDTQYF.

The chain couples TRBV12-3 or TRBV12-4 to TRBJ2-5; tentatively, D is TRBD1 (6 bases). CDR3 size: 15 residues. The germline V and J ends were trimmed by 2 bases and 5 bases, with 15 bases remaining between them. CDR3: CASSLLGAPGETQYF. CDR3 in DNA: TGTGCCAGCAGTTTATTGGGGGCCCCTGGGGAGACCCAGTACTTC.

The J gene is TRBJ2-7, the V gene TRBV7-6, with D unclear. Trimming stripped 1 base from V and 3 bases from J, with 10 bases between. The CDR3 covers 14 residues. Germline assignment: CDR1 SGHVS and CDR2 FNYEAQ. The CDR3 DNA follows: TGTGCCAGCAGCTTAGAGGGCAGCTACTACGAGCAGTACTTC. The encoded protein is CASSLEGSYYEQYF.

This clonotype has a handful of counts. The chain recombines TRBV12-3 or TRBV12-4 with TRBJ1-1; 7 bases align to TRBD1. V was pared by 5 bases and J by 0 bases, with 6 bases of the junction left unmatched. The CDR3 has 15 amino acids. The CDR3 protein is CASSLTRGLNTEAFF. The CDR3 DNA sequence: TGTGCCAGCAGTCTTACCAGGGGGTTGAACACTGAAGCTTTCTTT.

This clonotype was detected only a few times. This chain connects TRBV29-1 to TRBJ2-7; no clear D gene. Germline lookup yields CDR1 SQVTM and CDR2 ANQGSEA. The CDR3 totals 12 residues. V lost 5 bases, J lost 3 bases, and 11 bases lay in between. The CDR3, as DNA: TGCAGCGTTAAGAGCTACGACTACGAGCAGTACTTC. Translation gives CSVKSYDYEQYF.

This clonotype was seen a handful of times. The chain links TRBV14 to TRBJ2-7; D perhaps matches TRBD2 (6 bases). The CDR3 is 15 amino acids. The ends were cut back, 3 bases at V and 3 bases at J, with 15 bases in the middle. The V gene's germline CDR1 is SGHDN and CDR2 FVKESK. CDR3 in amino acids: CASSQDGSPLYEQYF. In nucleotides, the CDR3 is TGTGCCAGCAGCCAGGACGGGAGTCCTCTCTACGAGCAGTACTTC.

This chain joins TRBV19 and TRBJ1-1; the match to TRBD1 covers 9 bases. The J segment lost 4 bases and the V segment lost 10 bases, leaving 7 bases of the junction unmatched. The CDR3 has 13 amino acids. Germline V lookup: CDR1 LNHDA, CDR2 SQIVND (reference sequence). The chain's CDR3 is CATRTGVSTEAFF. The CDR3 DNA reads as TGTGCCACCCGGACAGGGGTGAGCACTGAAGCTTTCTTT.

This rearrangement joins TRBV20-1 to TRBJ1-4; TRBD1 might be the D (5 bases). The germline gives CDR1 DFQATT, CDR2 SNEGSKA (reference sequence). There are 14 residues in the CDR3. Trimming pared 3 bases from V and 3 bases from J, leaving 11 bases between. CDR3 nucleotides: TGCAGTGCTAGGGGGCCGGACCCTAATGAAAAACTGTTTTTT. Its translation: CSARGPDPNEKLFF.

This clonotype showed up many times. This chain's CDR3 is CAISESSTGINEKLFF. The CDR3 DNA follows: TGTGCCATCAGTGAGTCGAGTACAGGGATAAATGAAAAACTGTTTTTT. This chain joins TRBV10-3 and TRBJ1-4; D might be TRBD1 (6 bases). Trimming cost V 0 bases and J 5 bases, with 13 bases left between them. CDR3 size: 16 residues. Germline values: CDR1 ENHRY, CDR2 SYGVKD.

The chain employs TRBV12-3 or TRBV12-4 and TRBJ1-3; maybe TRBD1 (5 bases). The CDR3 sequence is 15 residues long. V lost 5 bases and J 1 base, leaving 12 bases between the germline ends. The CDR3 is CASSPQGLSGNTIYF. CDR3 in DNA: TGTGCCAGCAGTCCTCAGGGTTTATCTGGAAACACCATATATTTT.

The V and J genes are TRBV11-3 and TRBJ2-7; no firm D call. Trimming shortened V by 1 base and J by 7 bases, and 14 bases separated the two germline ends. This CDR3 region has 14 residues. Germline values: CDR1 SGHNT, CDR2 YENEEA. The CDR3 is CASSLVGLLEEQYF. The CDR3 DNA is TGTGCCAGCAGCTTAGTCGGTCTCCTGGAAGAGCAGTACTTC.

There are many counts of this clonotype. V and J are TRBV30 and TRBJ1-2; no firm D call. CDR1 and CDR2 (germline): GTSNPN, SVGIG (reference sequence). V was pared by 0 bases and J by 1 base, with 3 bases between. The CDR3 totals 12 residues. The CDR3 protein is CAWSVDNYGYTF. CDR3 sequence (DNA): TGTGCCTGGAGTGTTGATAACTATGGCTACACCTTC. The entire variable domain, with the rest obtained from reference TRBV30 and TRBJ1-2, is as follows: SQTIHQWPATLVQPVGSPLSLECTVEGTSNPNLYWYRQAAGRGLQLLFYSVGIGQISSEVPQNLSASRPQDRQFILSSKKLLLSDSGFYLCAWSVDNYGYTFGSGTRLTVV.

The gene calls are TRBV6-2 or TRBV6-3 and TRBJ2-1; no definite D call. Per the germline V gene, CDR1 is MNHEY and CDR2 is SVGEGT. Trimming pared 2 bases from V and 7 bases from J, leaving 6 bases between. The CDR3 sequence is 12 residues long. Written as DNA, the CDR3 is TGTGCCAGCAGTTACATCGTGAATGAGCAGTTCTTC. Its translation: CASSYIVNEQFF.

This chain uses TRBV7-8 with TRBJ2-5; TRBD2 matches 10 bases. The ends lost 4 bases at V and 0 bases at J; junction bases unmatched: 2. Germline CDR1 SGHVS, CDR2 FQNEAQ. The CDR3 runs 15 residues. In DNA form, the CDR3 reads TGTGCCAGCAGCTATAGCGGGAGGAACCAAGAGACCCAGTACTTC. This translates into CASSYSGRNQETQYF.

This clonotype has a handful of counts. The chain employs TRBV25-1 and TRBJ1-1, with a possible D match to TRBD1 (5 bases). The CDR3 is made up of 13 amino acids. The germline V gene has CDR1 MGHDK and CDR2 SYGVNS. V dropped 6 bases and J dropped 1 base, with 9 bases sitting between them. Written as DNA, the CDR3 is TGTGCCAGCAGAACCACAGGGAACACTGAAGCTTTCTTT. Protein: CASRTTGNTEAFF.

The rearrangement uses TRBV5-1 and TRBJ1-2; D perhaps matches TRBD1 (5 bases). The CDR3 totals 15 residues. V was shortened by 2 bases and J by 4 bases, with 15 bases between the two germline ends. Germline CDR1 reads SGHRS; CDR2 reads YFSETQ. The CDR3 reads CASSFGGGEIYGYTF. The DNA of the CDR3 is TGCGCCAGCAGCTTTGGGGGAGGGGAGATCTATGGCTACACCTTC.

A few counts support this clonotype. The genes are TRBV28 and TRBJ2-3, with 8 bases aligning to TRBD2. Germline CDR1 reads MDHEN; CDR2 reads SYDVKM. The CDR3 has 16 residues. Losses at the gene ends were 5 bases for V and 0 bases for J; bases not matched to a gene: 7. The CDR3 DNA reads as TGTGCCAGCAGTCCGGGGGGGGAGACTAGCACAGATACGCAGTATTTT. Its translation: CASSPGGETSTDTQYF.

At least ten counts were recorded for this clonotype. The chain is built from TRBV5-1 and TRBJ1-2, with 7 positions matching TRBD1. There are 15 residues in the CDR3. Germline V gene lookup returns CDR1 SGHRS and CDR2 YFSETQ. J was trimmed by 2 bases and V by 0 bases; bases with no gene match: 4. The CDR3: CASSLEVQGNYGYTF. CDR3 DNA: TGCGCCAGCAGCTTGGAGGTACAGGGGAACTATGGCTACACCTTC. Full variable domain (rest looked up from reference TRBV5-1 and TRBJ1-2): KAGVTQTPRYLIKTRGQQVTLSCSPISGHRSVSWYQQTPGQGLQFLFEYFSETQRNKGNFPGRFSGRQFSNSRSEMNVSTLELGDSALYLCASSLEVQGNYGYTFGSGTRLTVV.

The V and J genes are TRBV20-1 and TRBJ2-1; 9 bases fit TRBD2. Germline V gene sequence: CDR1 DFQATT, CDR2 SNEGSKA (reference sequence). The CDR3 has 16 residues. With 1 base clipped from V and 3 bases from J, the junction kept 7 bases outside the gene matches. For the CDR3, the DNA is TGCAGTGCTAGAGGGACTAGCGAACCCTACTACAATGAGCAGTTCTTC. It translates to CSARGTSEPYYNEQFF.

The V gene is TRBV5-6, the J gene TRBJ2-2, with TRBD1 as a possible D gene (6 bases). Germline values: CDR1 SGHDT, CDR2 YYEEEE. The length of the CDR3 is 15 residues. Trimming cost V 2 bases and J 1 base, with 9 bases left between them. In DNA form, the CDR3 reads TGTGCCAGCAGCTTTAGACAGGAGAACACCGGGGAGCTGTTTTTT. Protein: CASSFRQENTGELFF.

The chain uses TRBV29-1 and TRBJ1-1; weak D call: TRBD1 (6 bases). Trimming removed 7 bases at V and 7 bases at J, with 16 bases between. This CDR3 is built from 12 residues. CDR1 is SQVTM and CDR2 is ANQGSEA in the germline V gene. CDR3 sequence (DNA): TGCAGCGCTCCGGGACAAGGGATTGAAGCTTTCTTT. It codes for CSAPGQGIEAFF.

The rearrangement uses TRBV30 and TRBJ2-5, with D hard to call. In germline, CDR1 is GTSNPN, CDR2 SVGIG (reference sequence). V dropped 4 bases and J dropped 4 bases, with 19 bases sitting between them. This CDR3 spans 15 amino acids. The DNA for the CDR3 is TGTGCCTGGAATGGAGAGTCCGCCCCCGGAGAGACCCAGTACTTC. Amino acids: CAWNGESAPGETQYF.